These T cell receptor beta chains were read from a single sample in a study of technical replicates of blood from a few donors. Only in-frame clones appear in the TCRdb table, and some are missing; sequencing was by immunoSEQ multiplex PCR. This sample carries tens of thousands of clones, 85% to 95% of them seen once, and the ten largest clones take approximately 0.4%. The sequencing sample was made of T cells isolated from PBMCs. The origin of the receptors is a human donor in good health. The CDR3 runs from the conserved cysteine through the conserved F or W. Each record gives: V gene, J gene, clone size, D gene, CDR3 protein, CDR3 DNA. The D gene is left open where the match is weak. Where a row states a size, it is once, few, many or the class of an expanded clone; other rows omit it.

TRBV7-8	TRBJ2-3	-	-	CASSLDGITDTQYF	TGTGCCAGCAGCTTAGACGGGATAACAGATACGCAGTATTTT
TRBV6-5	TRBJ2-7	-	TRBD1	CASSYSRTGPGEQYF	TGTGCCAGCAGTTACTCTAGGACAGGTCCTGGAGAGCAGTACTTC
TRBV11-2	TRBJ2-4	-	TRBD1	CASSFRDRENIQYF	TGTGCCAGCAGCTTCCGGGACAGAGAAAACATTCAGTACTTC
TRBV30	TRBJ1-5	few	-	CAWRSEGSNQPQHF	TGTGCCTGGAGAAGCGAGGGTAGCAATCAGCCCCAGCATTTT
TRBV5-1	TRBJ2-7	-	-	CASSLLQASYEQYF	TGCGCCAGCAGCTTGCTACAGGCTAGCTACGAGCAGTACTTC
TRBV7-6	TRBJ2-7	-	TRBD1	CASSPRGQSYEQYF	TGTGCCAGCAGCCCGAGGGGACAGAGCTACGAGCAGTACTTC
TRBV5-4	TRBJ2-6	once	-	CASSYGTPFSGANVLTF	TGTGCCAGCAGCTACGGGACACCCTTCTCTGGGGCCAACGTCCTGACTTTC
TRBV2	TRBJ1-1	-	-	CASSGQVAEAFF	TGTGCCAGCAGTGGACAGGTGGCTGAAGCTTTCTTT
TRBV11-3	TRBJ1-1	-	TRBD1	CASSLGQGTEAFF	TGTGCCAGCAGCTTGGGACAGGGCACTGAAGCTTTCTTT
TRBV4-3	TRBJ1-2	-	-	CASSPTHRGADYGYTF	TGCGCCAGCAGCCCGACTCATCGGGGGGCGGACTATGGCTACACCTTC
TRBV2	TRBJ2-3	-	-	CASSGSLRGTDTQYF	TGTGCCAGCAGTGGTAGTCTTCGGGGCACAGATACGCAGTATTTT
TRBV7-9	TRBJ2-7	-	TRBD2	CASSPPLGGSSYEQYF	TGTGCCAGCAGCCCCCCCTTGGGGGGGAGCTCCTACGAGCAGTACTTC
TRBV28	TRBJ1-1	-	-	CASSQKTDEAFF	TGTGCCAGCAGCCAGAAGACAGATGAAGCTTTCTTT
TRBV7-9	TRBJ1-4	once	-	CASRGAFNEKLFF	TGTGCCAGCAGAGGAGCTTTTAATGAAAAACTGTTTTTT
TRBV5-1	TRBJ1-4	-	-	CASTISAATNEKLFF	TGCGCCAGCACCATTTCAGCGGCAACTAATGAAAAACTGTTTTTT
TRBV9	TRBJ2-7	-	-	CASSVGQVSSYEQYF	TGTGCCAGCAGCGTAGGACAGGTAAGCTCCTACGAGCAGTACTTC
TRBV11-3	TRBJ2-3	once	-	CASSLPGGADTQYF	TGTGCCAGCAGCCTACCCGGAGGGGCAGATACGCAGTATTTT
TRBV11-3	TRBJ2-1	-	TRBD2	CASSLSGAYNEQFF	TGTGCCAGCAGCTTAAGCGGGGCCTACAATGAGCAGTTCTTC
TRBV5-4	TRBJ2-6	-	-	CASSLLGSGANVLTF	TGTGCCAGCAGCTTGCTCGGCTCTGGGGCCAACGTCCTGACTTTC
TRBV6-5	TRBJ1-5	-	-	CASSLSILGQPQHF	TGTGCCAGCAGTCTCTCCATCCTAGGTCAGCCCCAGCATTTT
TRBV2	TRBJ2-7	-	TRBD2	CASTQTASGVSYEQYF	TGTGCCAGCACCCAAACGGCTAGCGGGGTAAGCTACGAGCAGTACTTC
TRBV4-1	TRBJ2-5	-	TRBD1	CASSRADREETQYF	TGCGCCAGCAGCCGAGCTGACAGGGAAGAGACCCAGTACTTC
TRBV6-1	TRBJ2-7	-	-	CASSGPFPYEQYF	TGTGCCAGCAGTGGGCCCTTCCCCTACGAGCAGTACTTC
TRBV5-1	TRBJ2-2	-	TRBD2	CASSFSGGYGGELFF	TGCGCCAGCAGCTTCTCGGGAGGGTACGGCGGGGAGCTGTTTTTT
TRBV9	TRBJ2-1	-	TRBD1	CASSLGQGNNEQFF	TGTGCCAGCAGCCTAGGACAGGGGAACAATGAGCAGTTCTTC
TRBV29-1	TRBJ1-2	-	TRBD1	CSAGTGPYGYTF	TGCAGCGCCGGGACAGGACCTTATGGCTACACCTTC
TRBV29-1	TRBJ1-2	-	-	CSVEAGLYGYTF	TGCAGCGTTGAGGCAGGGTTGTATGGCTACACCTTC
TRBV4-1	TRBJ2-7	few	-	CASSQETVPNEQYF	TGCGCCAGCAGCCAAGAAACCGTTCCTAACGAGCAGTACTTC
TRBV6-5	TRBJ2-2	-	-	CASTPAPGAGELFF	TGTGCCAGCACGCCAGCCCCTGGGGCAGGGGAGCTGTTTTTT
TRBV7-9	TRBJ2-1	-	TRBD2	CASSYSVGGNEQFF	TGTGCCAGCAGCTACAGCGTCGGGGGGAATGAGCAGTTCTTC
TRBV19	TRBJ2-7	-	TRBD2	CASSITSGRLNF	TGTGCCAGTAGTATAACTAGCGGGAGACTTAACTTC
TRBV7-2	TRBJ2-7	once	-	CASSLGVSLYEQYF	TGTGCCAGCAGCTTAGGAGTAAGCCTCTATGAGCAGTACTTC
TRBV29-1	TRBJ2-7	-	-	CSAAGGDSYEQYF	TGCAGCGCAGCAGGAGGAGACTCCTACGAGCAGTACTTC
TRBV6-1	TRBJ2-7	-	TRBD2	CASSAGLVDYEQYF	TGTGCCAGCAGTGCCGGACTAGTCGACTACGAGCAGTACTTC
TRBV7-9	TRBJ2-5	-	TRBD1	CASSTTGGEQETQYF	TGTGCCAGCAGCACGACAGGGGGGGAACAAGAGACCCAGTACTTC
TRBV11-2	TRBJ2-7	once	-	CASSPETAYEQYF	TGTGCCAGCAGCCCGGAGACAGCCTACGAGCAGTACTTC
TRBV28	TRBJ1-2	-	-	CASSMRVNGYTF	TGTGCCAGCAGTATGCGTGTGAATGGCTACACCTTC
TRBV30	TRBJ1-1	-	-	CAWGTGNTEAFF	TGTGCCTGGGGTACAGGGAACACTGAAGCTTTCTTT
TRBV7-9	TRBJ1-4	-	-	CASSPGGANEKLFF	TGTGCCAGCAGCCCTGGGGGGGCTAATGAAAAACTGTTTTTT
TRBV20-1	TRBJ1-1	-	-	CSARFDTEAFF	TGCAGTGCTAGGTTCGACACTGAAGCTTTCTTT
TRBV2	TRBJ2-2	-	TRBD1	CASSWDRSNTGELFF	TGTGCCAGCAGTTGGGACAGGTCAAACACCGGGGAGCTGTTTTTT
TRBV27	TRBJ1-2	-	TRBD1	CASSLNRGIGYTF	TGTGCCAGCAGTTTAAACAGGGGGATTGGCTACACCTTC
TRBV9	TRBJ2-1	-	TRBD2	CASSPQLAGKNEQFF	TGTGCCAGCAGCCCCCAGTTAGCGGGGAAGAATGAGCAGTTCTTC
TRBV4-3	TRBJ2-5	-	-	CASSSSGTAYQETQYF	TGCGCCAGCAGCTCCTCCGGGACTGCGTACCAAGAGACCCAGTACTTC
TRBV10-1	TRBJ1-1	-	-	CASGDTNTEAFF	TGCGCCAGCGGGGACACGAACACTGAAGCTTTCTTT
TRBV19	TRBJ1-1	-	-	CASSLWNTEAFF	TGTGCCAGTAGTCTATGGAACACTGAAGCTTTCTTT
TRBV10-1	TRBJ2-7	-	TRBD1	CASSPGQPYEQYF	TGCGCCAGCAGCCCGGGACAGCCCTACGAGCAGTACTTC
TRBV5-5	TRBJ2-1	-	TRBD2	CASSYIAGNLYEQFF	TGTGCCAGCAGCTACATAGCGGGAAACCTATATGAGCAGTTCTTC
TRBV5-1	TRBJ2-6	few	-	CASSLNGGMVANVLTF	TGCGCCAGCAGCTTGAATGGGGGCATGGTGGCCAACGTCCTGACTTTC
TRBV11-2	TRBJ2-2	-	-	CASRFLGGELFF	TGTGCCAGCAGGTTCCTCGGCGGGGAGCTGTTTTTT
TRBV9	TRBJ2-1	-	TRBD2	CASSVAGGGYNEQFF	TGTGCCAGCAGCGTAGCGGGAGGAGGCTACAATGAGCAGTTCTTC
TRBV4-2	TRBJ1-5	once	TRBD1	CASSQTGAHQPQHF	TGTGCCAGCAGCCAAACAGGGGCACATCAGCCCCAGCATTTT
TRBV19	TRBJ2-7	-	TRBD2	CASSTLLAGFPHEQYF	TGTGCCAGTAGTACCCTACTAGCGGGATTCCCCCACGAGCAGTACTTC
TRBV6-5	TRBJ2-1	-	TRBD2	CASSYSLAGGLFF	TGTGCCAGCAGTTACTCTCTAGCGGGAGGGCTGTTCTTC
TRBV5-6	TRBJ1-2	-	TRBD1	CASSLWDSFYTF	TGTGCCAGCAGCTTGTGGGACAGTTTTTACACCTTC
TRBV9	TRBJ2-6	-	TRBD2	CASSVNLAGVTGANVLTF	TGTGCCAGCAGCGTTAACTTAGCGGGAGTAACTGGGGCCAACGTCCTGACTTTC
TRBV9	TRBJ1-3	-	-	CASSDPGSGNTIYF	TGTGCCAGCAGCGACCCGGGGTCTGGAAACACCATATATTTT
TRBV7-9	TRBJ2-1	-	-	CAAGGYNEQFF	TGTGCCGCCGGAGGGTACAATGAGCAGTTCTTC
TRBV5-6	TRBJ2-7	once	TRBD1	CASSSGTGAKSSYEQYF	TGTGCCAGCAGCTCCGGGACAGGGGCTAAGAGCTCCTACGAGCAGTACTTC